This paragraph reports one T cell receptor (beta chain). The identical CDR3 is also encoded by other nucleotide sequences in the sample. The CDR3 runs 15 residues. Trimming at V came to 0 bases and at J to 2 bases, leaving 4 bases not matched to a gene. Germline CDR1 LGHNA, CDR2 YSLEER. This entry is derived from a study of shared clonotypes between healthy human individuals. About the research overall: Each donor's CD8 memory used one plate, CD8 naive two, each CD4 subset three.

Each cell subset's genomic DNA was divided evenly among several immunoSEQ plates. Measured with immunoSEQ multiplex PCR; TCRdb has only the in-frame clones, and not every one. The top ten clones hold around 0.45% of a sample with over a million clones, approximately 98% of them seen once. The TCR comes from a man aged 30-40 years in good health. The chain combines TRBV4-3 with TRBJ2-7, with TRBD1 matching over 7 bases. Specimen: naive CD4+ T cells sorted from blood. Subset of the sample: CD45RA+ positively selected. The CDR3, as DNA: TGCGCCAGCAGCCAAGAAGACAGGGTAACCTACGAGCAGTACTTC. Translated, it gives CASSQEDRVTYEQYF.